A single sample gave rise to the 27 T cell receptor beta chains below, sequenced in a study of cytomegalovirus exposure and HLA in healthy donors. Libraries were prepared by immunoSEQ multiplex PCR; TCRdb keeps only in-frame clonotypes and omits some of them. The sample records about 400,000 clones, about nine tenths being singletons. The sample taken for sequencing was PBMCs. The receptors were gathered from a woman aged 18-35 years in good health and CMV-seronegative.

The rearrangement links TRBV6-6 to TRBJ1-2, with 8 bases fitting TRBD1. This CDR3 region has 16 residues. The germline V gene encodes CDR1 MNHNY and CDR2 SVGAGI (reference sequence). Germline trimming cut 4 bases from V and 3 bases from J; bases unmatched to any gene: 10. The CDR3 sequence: CASSLSRTGSDYGYTF. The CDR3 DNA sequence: TGTGCCAGCAGTTTAAGTAGGACAGGGTCTGACTATGGCTACACCTTC.

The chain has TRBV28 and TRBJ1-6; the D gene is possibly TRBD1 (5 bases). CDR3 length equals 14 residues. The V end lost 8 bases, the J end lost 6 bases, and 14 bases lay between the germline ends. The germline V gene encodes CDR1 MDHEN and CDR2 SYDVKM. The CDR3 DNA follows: TGTGCCAGCCGTCTCCAGGGTTCTAATTCACCCCTCCACTTT. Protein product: CASRLQGSNSPLHF. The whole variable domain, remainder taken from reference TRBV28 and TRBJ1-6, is DVKVTQSSRYLVKRTGEKVFLECVQDMDHENMFWYRQDPGLGLRLIYFSYDVKMKEKGDIPEGYSVSREKKERFSLILESASTNQTSMYLCASRLQGSNSPLHFGNGTRLTVT.

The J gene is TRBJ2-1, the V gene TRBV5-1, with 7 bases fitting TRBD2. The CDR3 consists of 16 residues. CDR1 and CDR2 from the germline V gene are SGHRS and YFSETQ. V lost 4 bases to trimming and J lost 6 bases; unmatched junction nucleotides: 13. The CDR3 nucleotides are TGCGCCAGCAGCACCACCGGGGGAGGGAGGGCCAATGAGCAGTTCTTC. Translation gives CASSTTGGGRANEQFF. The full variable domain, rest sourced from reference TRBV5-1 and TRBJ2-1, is KAGVTQTPRYLIKTRGQQVTLSCSPISGHRSVSWYQQTPGQGLQFLFEYFSETQRNKGNFPGRFSGRQFSNSRSEMNVSTLELGDSALYLCASSTTGGGRANEQFFGPGTRLTVL.

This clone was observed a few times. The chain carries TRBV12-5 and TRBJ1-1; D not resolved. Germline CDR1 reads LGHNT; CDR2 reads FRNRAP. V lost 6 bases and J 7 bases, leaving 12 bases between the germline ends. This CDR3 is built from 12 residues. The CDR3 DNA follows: TGTGCTAGTGGGGAGGTTCTTGGTGAAGCTTTCTTT. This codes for CASGEVLGEAFF.

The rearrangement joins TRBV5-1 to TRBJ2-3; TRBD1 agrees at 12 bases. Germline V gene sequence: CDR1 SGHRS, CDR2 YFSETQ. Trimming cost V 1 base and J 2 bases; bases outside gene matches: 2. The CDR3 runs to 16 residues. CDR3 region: CASSLTGQGATDTQYF. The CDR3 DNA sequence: TGCGCCAGCAGCTTGACGGGACAGGGGGCCACAGATACGCAGTATTTT. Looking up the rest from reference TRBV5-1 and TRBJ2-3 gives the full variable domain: KAGVTQTPRYLIKTRGQQVTLSCSPISGHRSVSWYQQTPGQGLQFLFEYFSETQRNKGNFPGRFSGRQFSNSRSEMNVSTLELGDSALYLCASSLTGQGATDTQYFGPGTRLTVL.

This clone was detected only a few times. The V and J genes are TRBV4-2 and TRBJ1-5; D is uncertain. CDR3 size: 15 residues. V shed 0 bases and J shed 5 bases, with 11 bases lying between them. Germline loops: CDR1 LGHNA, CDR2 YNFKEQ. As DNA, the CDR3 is TGTGCCAGCAGCCAAGATCCCAGGTTCGATCAGCCCCAGCATTTT. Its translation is CASSQDPRFDQPQHF.

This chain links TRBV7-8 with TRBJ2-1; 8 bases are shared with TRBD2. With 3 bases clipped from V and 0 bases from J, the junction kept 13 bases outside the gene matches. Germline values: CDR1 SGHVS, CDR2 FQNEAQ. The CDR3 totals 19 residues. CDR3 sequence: CASSFLGVSGTSSYNEQFF. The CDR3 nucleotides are TGTGCCAGCAGCTTTCTGGGGGTTAGCGGGACAAGCTCCTACAATGAGCAGTTCTTC.

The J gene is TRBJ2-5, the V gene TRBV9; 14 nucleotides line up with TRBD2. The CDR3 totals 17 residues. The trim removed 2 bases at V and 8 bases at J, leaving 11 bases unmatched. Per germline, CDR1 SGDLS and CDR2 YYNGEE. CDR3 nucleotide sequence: TGTGCCAGCAGCGTGGGACTAGCGGGAGAGCCGAGCTATACCCAGTACTTC. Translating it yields CASSVGLAGEPSYTQYF.

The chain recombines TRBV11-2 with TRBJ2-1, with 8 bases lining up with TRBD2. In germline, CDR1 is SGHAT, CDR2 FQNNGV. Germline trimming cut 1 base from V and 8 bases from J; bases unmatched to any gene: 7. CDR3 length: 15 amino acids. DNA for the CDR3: TGTGCCAGCAGCTTAGCGGGAGGGCCCCGGTATGAGCAGTTCTTC. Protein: CASSLAGGPRYEQFF.

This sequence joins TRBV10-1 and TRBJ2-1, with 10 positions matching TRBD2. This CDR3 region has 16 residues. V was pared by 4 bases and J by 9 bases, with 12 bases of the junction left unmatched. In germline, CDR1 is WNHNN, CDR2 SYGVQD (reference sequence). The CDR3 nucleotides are TGCGCCAGCAGTGCCCTTCTAGCGGGAGAATTGAGTGAGCAGTTCTTC. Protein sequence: CASSALLAGELSEQFF.

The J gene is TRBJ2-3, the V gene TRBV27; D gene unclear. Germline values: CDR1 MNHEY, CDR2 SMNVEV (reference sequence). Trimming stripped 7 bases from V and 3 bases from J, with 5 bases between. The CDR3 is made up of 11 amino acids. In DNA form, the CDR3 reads TGTGCCAGCAAGAGGACAGATACGCAGTATTTT. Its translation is CASKRTDTQYF.

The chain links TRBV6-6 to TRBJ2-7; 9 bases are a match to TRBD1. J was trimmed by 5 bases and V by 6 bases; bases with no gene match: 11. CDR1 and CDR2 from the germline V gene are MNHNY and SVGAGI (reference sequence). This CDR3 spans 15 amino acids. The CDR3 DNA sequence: TGTGCCAGCAGGTCTCCGGACAGGGGAGGTAACGAGCAGTACTTC. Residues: CASRSPDRGGNEQYF.

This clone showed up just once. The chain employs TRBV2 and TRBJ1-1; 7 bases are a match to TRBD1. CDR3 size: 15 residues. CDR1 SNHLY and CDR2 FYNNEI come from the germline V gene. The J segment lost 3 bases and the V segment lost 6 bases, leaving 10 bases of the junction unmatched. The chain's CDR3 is CASRRRQGSDTEAFF. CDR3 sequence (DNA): TGTGCCAGCAGGCGGCGACAGGGTTCGGACACTGAAGCTTTCTTT.

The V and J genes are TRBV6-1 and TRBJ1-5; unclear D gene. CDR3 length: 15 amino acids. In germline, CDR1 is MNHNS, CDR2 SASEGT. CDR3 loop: CATKGGIRGNQPQHF. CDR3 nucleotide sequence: TGTGCTACAAAAGGCGGGATTAGGGGCAATCAGCCCCAGCATTTT.

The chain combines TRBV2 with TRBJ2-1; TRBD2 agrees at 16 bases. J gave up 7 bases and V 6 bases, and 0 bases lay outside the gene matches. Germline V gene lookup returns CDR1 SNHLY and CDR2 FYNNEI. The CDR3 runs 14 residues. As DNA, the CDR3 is TGTGCCAGCAGGGGACTAGCGGGAGGGAATGAGCAGTTCTTC. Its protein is CASRGLAGGNEQFF.

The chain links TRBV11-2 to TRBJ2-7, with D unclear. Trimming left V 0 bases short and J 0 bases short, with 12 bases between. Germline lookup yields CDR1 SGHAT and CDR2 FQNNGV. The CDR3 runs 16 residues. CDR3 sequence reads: CASSLDPYTNSYEQYF. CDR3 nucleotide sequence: TGTGCCAGCAGCTTAGATCCGTACACCAACTCCTACGAGCAGTACTTC.

The chain's CDR3 is CASSPDRGRDTQYF. DNA of the CDR3: TGTGCCAGCAGTCCGGACAGGGGGCGGGATACGCAGTATTTT. The chain recombines TRBV27 with TRBJ2-3; 11 positions match TRBD1. Germline trimming cut 5 bases from V and 6 bases from J; bases unmatched to any gene: 4. Germline V lookup: CDR1 MNHEY, CDR2 SMNVEV (reference sequence). The CDR3 has 14 residues.

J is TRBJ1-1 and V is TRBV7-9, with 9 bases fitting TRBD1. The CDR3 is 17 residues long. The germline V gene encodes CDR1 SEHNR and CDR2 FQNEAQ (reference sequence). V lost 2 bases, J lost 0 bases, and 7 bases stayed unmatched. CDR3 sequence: CASSLSGTGNMNTEAFF. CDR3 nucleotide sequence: TGTGCCAGCAGCTTATCGGGGACAGGGAACATGAACACTGAAGCTTTCTTT.

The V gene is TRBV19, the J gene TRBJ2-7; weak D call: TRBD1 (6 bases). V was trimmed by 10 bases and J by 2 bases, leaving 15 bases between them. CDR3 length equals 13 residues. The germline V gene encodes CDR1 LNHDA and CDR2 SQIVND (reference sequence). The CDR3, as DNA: TGTGCCACCAGAGGGGGTCTGGCCTACGAGCAGTACTTC. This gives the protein CATRGGLAYEQYF.

The CDR3 is CASSSTGGWRETQYF. The CDR3 nucleotides are TGTGCCAGCAGTTCCACGGGGGGCTGGAGAGAGACCCAGTACTTC. The V call is TRBV6-6, the J call TRBJ2-5; the D gene is possibly TRBD2 (7 bases). Trimming took off 4 bases at V and 4 bases at J, with 16 bases between the two ends. This CDR3 has 15 residues. Germline V lookup: CDR1 MNHNY, CDR2 SVGAGI (reference sequence).

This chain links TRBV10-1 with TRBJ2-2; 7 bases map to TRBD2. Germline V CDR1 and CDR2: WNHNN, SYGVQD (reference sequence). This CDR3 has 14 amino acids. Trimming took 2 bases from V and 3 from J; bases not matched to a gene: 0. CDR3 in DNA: TGCGCCAGCAGTGAGGGGAGGGACACCGGGGAGCTGTTTTTT. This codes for CASSEGRDTGELFF.

Here the CDR3 reads CASSSGTGTYEQYF. The CDR3 nucleotides are TGTGCCAGCAGTTCCGGGACAGGAACCTACGAGCAGTACTTC. The rearrangement uses TRBV6-1 and TRBJ2-7; 8 bases are a match to TRBD1. CDR1 is MNHNS and CDR2 is SASEGT in the germline V gene. Trimming removed 5 bases from V and 2 bases from J; junction bases left unmatched: 5. The CDR3 loop spans 14 amino acids.

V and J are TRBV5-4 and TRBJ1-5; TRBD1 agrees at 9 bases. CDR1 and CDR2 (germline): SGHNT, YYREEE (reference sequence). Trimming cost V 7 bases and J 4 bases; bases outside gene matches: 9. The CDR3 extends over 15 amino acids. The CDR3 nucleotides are TGTGCCAGCTCCCTACAGGGGGCAGGAAATCAGCCCCAGCATTTT. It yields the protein CASSLQGAGNQPQHF.

The CDR3 reads CASSFVAGGYTF. CDR3 DNA: TGTGCCAGCAGCTTCGTGGCAGGGGGCTACACCTTC. J is TRBJ1-2 and V is TRBV5-6, with D possibly TRBD1 on 5 matching bases. CDR3 length: 12 residues. Trimming stripped 2 bases from V and 8 bases from J, with 10 bases between. Germline V gives CDR1 SGHDT, CDR2 YYEEEE.

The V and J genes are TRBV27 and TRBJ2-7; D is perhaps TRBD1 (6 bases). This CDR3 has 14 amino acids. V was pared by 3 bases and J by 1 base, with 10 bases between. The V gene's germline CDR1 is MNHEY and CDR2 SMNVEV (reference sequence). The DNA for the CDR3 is TGTGCCAGCAGTTTTGCCCAGGGGTCCTACGAGCAGTACTTC. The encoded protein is CASSFAQGSYEQYF.

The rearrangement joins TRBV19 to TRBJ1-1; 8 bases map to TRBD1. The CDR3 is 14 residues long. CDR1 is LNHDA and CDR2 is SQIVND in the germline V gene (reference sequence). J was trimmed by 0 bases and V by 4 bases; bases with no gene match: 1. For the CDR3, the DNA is TGTGCCAGTAGTAGACAGGGGATGAACACTGAAGCTTTCTTT. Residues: CASSRQGMNTEAFF.

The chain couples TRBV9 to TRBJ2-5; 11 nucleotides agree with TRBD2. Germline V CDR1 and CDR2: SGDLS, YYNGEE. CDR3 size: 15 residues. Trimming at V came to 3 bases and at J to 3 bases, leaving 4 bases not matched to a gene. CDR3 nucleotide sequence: TGTGCCAGCAGCGCCTCGGGACTAGCGGAAGAGACCCAGTACTTC. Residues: CASSASGLAEETQYF.